The next 25 T cell receptor beta chains were all read from a single sample in a study of STAT5B mutations in CD4+ large granular lymphocyte leukemia. Generated by immunoSEQ multiplex PCR, the TCRdb table keeps only in-frame clones and is missing some. The sample yields just over 40,000 clones, around 85% seen once. The sequenced sample was CD4+ T cells from blood buffy coats. The receptors derive from a human donor in good health.

The chain couples TRBV11-2 to TRBJ1-3, with D maybe TRBD1 (6 bases). Germline CDR1 SGHAT, CDR2 FQNNGV. The CDR3 contains 16 residues. V lost 5 bases, J lost 0 bases, and 14 bases lay in between. The CDR3 is CASSPPRDTSGNTIYF. DNA for the CDR3: TGTGCCAGCAGCCCCCCCCGGGACACCTCTGGAAACACCATATATTTT.

This CDR3 is CASSQGQGSDTQYF. CDR3 coding DNA: TGTGCCAGCAGCCAAGGACAGGGGTCAGATACGCAGTATTTT. The V and J genes are TRBV5-4 and TRBJ2-3; 9 positions agree with TRBD1. CDR3 length equals 14 residues. The J segment lost 4 bases and the V segment lost 4 bases, leaving 4 bases of the junction unmatched. Germline values: CDR1 SGHNT, CDR2 YYREEE (reference sequence).

The CDR3 loop reads CAWSEGQGGLDTQYF. In DNA, the CDR3 is TGTGCCTGGAGTGAGGGACAGGGCGGGTTGGATACGCAGTATTTT. The chain has TRBV30 and TRBJ2-3, with 9 bases matching TRBD1. This CDR3 comprises 15 residues. The germline CDR1 and CDR2 sequences are GTSNPN and SVGIG (reference sequence). V was clipped by 1 base and J by 6 bases; unmatched bases: 8.

This chain connects TRBV4-1 to TRBJ1-1, with a weak D call TRBD1 (6 bases). The CDR3 totals 13 residues. The V end lost 4 bases, the J end lost 4 bases, and 10 bases lay between the germline ends. Germline lookup yields CDR1 MGHRA and CDR2 YSYEKL. In nucleotides, the CDR3 is TGCGCCAGCAGCCGGCGAGGGGGCACTGAAGCTTTCTTT. This translates into CASSRRGGTEAFF.

The gene calls are TRBV6-5 and TRBJ1-1; 9 positions match TRBD1. This CDR3 comprises 15 residues. In germline, CDR1 is MNHEY, CDR2 SVGAGI. The ends lost 6 bases at V and 3 bases at J; junction bases unmatched: 8. CDR3 amino acids: CASSTTGGADTEAFF. DNA of the CDR3: TGTGCCAGCAGCACGACAGGGGGGGCTGACACTGAAGCTTTCTTT.

The chain is built from TRBV7-8 and TRBJ2-2, with D hard to call. CDR1 and CDR2 from the germline V gene are SGHVS and FQNEAQ. Trimming stripped 7 bases from V and 3 bases from J, with 6 bases between. CDR3 size: 12 residues. This CDR3 reads CASTQHTGELFF. The CDR3 coding sequence is TGTGCCAGCACTCAGCACACCGGGGAGCTGTTTTTT.

The rearrangement joins TRBV5-5 to TRBJ1-4; a weak D match, TRBD1 (6 bases). V was cut by 1 base and J by 3 bases, with 19 bases left in between. The germline CDR1 and CDR2 sequences are SGHKS and YYEKEE (reference sequence). This CDR3 comprises 18 residues. CDR3 region: CASSLYPIWGQSNEKLFF. The CDR3, as DNA: TGTGCCAGCAGCTTGTACCCAATCTGGGGGCAATCTAATGAAAAACTGTTTTTT.

The V and J genes are TRBV7-3 and TRBJ2-6; D is unresolved. The CDR3 length is 13 residues. Germline V gives CDR1 SGHTA, CDR2 FQGTGA. V was shortened by 5 bases and J by 1 base, with 3 bases between the two germline ends. The CDR3 loop reads CASSKSGANVLTF. The CDR3 bases are TGTGCCAGCAGCAAATCTGGGGCCAACGTCCTGACTTTC.

This clone came up a few times. This rearrangement joins TRBV2 to TRBJ2-7; D tentatively reads TRBD1 or TRBD2 (5 bases each). Germline V CDR1 and CDR2: SNHLY, FYNNEI. The CDR3 totals 12 residues. V was cut by 3 bases and J by 7 bases, with 10 bases left in between. As DNA, the CDR3 is TGTGCCAGCAGTGAGGGACCGACGGAGCAGTACTTC. Translated: CASSEGPTEQYF.

The chain is built from TRBV19 and TRBJ1-2; D unclear. The CDR3 covers 14 residues. The germline V and J ends were trimmed by 3 bases and 7 bases, with 15 bases remaining between them. Germline values: CDR1 LNHDA, CDR2 SQIVND (reference sequence). The CDR3 DNA sequence: TGTGCCAGTAGTATTGACGGGCAGCGGGGTGGCTACACCTTC. Protein: CASSIDGQRGGYTF.

The CDR3 DNA follows: TGTGCCAGCAGCTTCCCCCCTGGCGCTGAAGCTTTCTTT. It yields the protein CASSFPPGAEAFF. This sequence joins TRBV5-6 and TRBJ1-1; D not certain. The germline V gene encodes CDR1 SGHDT and CDR2 YYEEEE. This CDR3 spans 13 amino acids. V dropped 2 bases and J dropped 6 bases, with 11 bases sitting between them.

The V call is TRBV5-4, the J call TRBJ2-3; D remains unclear. Germline V gene lookup returns CDR1 SGHNT and CDR2 YYREEE (reference sequence). V gave up 1 base and J gave up 0 bases, with 12 bases separating them. CDR3 size: 16 residues. The CDR3 loop reads CASSLWVVTSTDTQYF. For the CDR3, the DNA is TGTGCCAGCAGCTTGTGGGTGGTTACTAGCACAGATACGCAGTATTTT. Full variable domain (rest looked up from reference TRBV5-4 and TRBJ2-3): ETGVTQSPTHLIKTRGQQVTLRCSSQSGHNTVSWYQQALGQGPQFIFQYYREEENGRGNFPPRFSGLQFPNYSSELNVNALELDDSALYLCASSLWVVTSTDTQYFGPGTRLTVL.

In regard to this clone: Different DNA sequences within this sample yield the same CDR3. J is TRBJ1-4 and V is TRBV15, with TRBD1 matching over 9 bases. After removal of 3 bases from V and 0 bases from J, the junction contained 2 bases not matched to a gene. Germline V lookup: CDR1 LNHNV, CDR2 YYDKDF (reference sequence). This CDR3 contains 16 residues. The CDR3 DNA sequence: TGTGCCACCAGCAGGGGACAGGGAGCAACTAATGAAAAACTGTTTTTT. It specifies CATSRGQGATNEKLFF.

The chain links TRBV2 to TRBJ2-5, with TRBD2 as a possible D gene (6 bases). Germline CDR1 and CDR2: SNHLY and FYNNEI. There are 13 residues in the CDR3. Trimming pared 8 bases from V and 4 bases from J, leaving 14 bases between. The CDR3 here is CASRRLARETQYF. CDR3 in DNA: TGTGCCAGCCGGCGGCTAGCGAGAGAGACCCAGTACTTC.

This rearrangement joins TRBV11-3 to TRBJ2-7, with D perhaps matching TRBD2 (6 bases). This CDR3 has 15 residues. CDR1 SGHNT and CDR2 YENEEA come from the germline V gene. Trimming stripped 1 base from V and 2 bases from J, with 12 bases between. This chain's CDR3 is CASSLGPPGAYEQYF. CDR3 DNA sequence: TGTGCCAGCAGCTTAGGTCCACCGGGAGCCTACGAGCAGTACTTC.

The chain employs TRBV5-1 and TRBJ2-3; D call uncertain. V shed 4 bases and J shed 2 bases, with 11 bases lying between them. CDR1 and CDR2 from the germline V gene are SGHRS and YFSETQ. The CDR3 extends over 14 amino acids. CDR3 sequence: CASSRLDPTDTQYF. CDR3 in DNA: TGCGCCAGCAGCAGACTCGACCCCACAGATACGCAGTATTTT.

The chain combines TRBV2 with TRBJ2-1, with 7 bases lining up with TRBD1. CDR3 length: 14 residues. V was clipped by 4 bases and J by 6 bases; unmatched bases: 6. The V gene's germline CDR1 is SNHLY and CDR2 FYNNEI. The CDR3 region has the DNA TGTGCCAGCAGTGGAGGGACAGTTCCCAATGAGCAGTTCTTC. It encodes CASSGGTVPNEQFF.

The chain carries TRBV7-9 and TRBJ2-7, with D tentatively TRBD1 (6 bases). The V gene lost 5 bases and the J gene lost 2 bases, with 16 bases spanning the gap. The germline V gene encodes CDR1 SEHNR and CDR2 FQNEAQ (reference sequence). The CDR3 length is 15 residues. The CDR3 DNA sequence: TGTGCCAGCAGCCCCGATTGGACAGCTGCCTACGAGCAGTACTTC. Its translation: CASSPDWTAAYEQYF.

This chain uses TRBV7-9 with TRBJ1-1; TRBD1 matches 9 bases. Germline V gene sequence: CDR1 SEHNR, CDR2 FQNEAQ (reference sequence). The CDR3 runs 15 residues. Losses at the gene ends were 7 bases for V and 1 base for J; bases not matched to a gene: 7. The CDR3 here is CASTFRTGANTEAFF. The CDR3, as DNA: TGTGCCAGCACCTTCAGGACAGGGGCGAACACTGAAGCTTTCTTT.

This chain connects TRBV5-4 to TRBJ1-1, with D uncertain. Germline V lookup: CDR1 SGHNT, CDR2 YYREEE (reference sequence). The CDR3 is made up of 14 amino acids. V lost 7 bases, J lost 0 bases, and 13 bases lay in between. The CDR3 region is CASRPWRVNTEAFF. As DNA, the CDR3 is TGTGCCAGCCGCCCGTGGAGGGTGAACACTGAAGCTTTCTTT.

The gene calls are TRBV7-2 and TRBJ2-3, with 7 bases aligning to TRBD1. The CDR3 is made up of 14 amino acids. The germline gives CDR1 SGHTA, CDR2 FQGNSA. V lost 6 bases and J lost 0; bases outside the gene matches: 3. The chain's CDR3 is CASSLQGSTDTQYF. CDR3 bases: TGTGCCAGCAGTCTACAGGGGAGCACAGATACGCAGTATTTT.

The rearrangement links TRBV5-6 to TRBJ1-4; perhaps TRBD1 as D (6 bases). CDR1 is SGHDT, CDR2 YYEEEE, per germline. V was shortened by 0 bases and J by 7 bases, with 10 bases between the two germline ends. This CDR3 has 14 amino acids. CDR3 nucleotides: TGTGCCAGCAGCTTGGCGGGGGCTCGTGAAAAACTGTTTTTT. Its translation: CASSLAGAREKLFF. The whole variable domain, filled in from reference TRBV5-6 and TRBJ1-4, reads DAGVTQSPTHLIKTRGQQVTLRCSPKSGHDTVSWYQQALGQGPQFIFQYYEEEERQRGNFPDRFSGHQFPNYSSELNVNALLLGDSALYLCASSLAGAREKLFFGSGTQLSVL.

The CDR3 here is CASSIVHDGASAFEQYF. CDR3 DNA sequence: TGTGCCAGTAGTATAGTCCACGACGGCGCCTCTGCCTTCGAGCAGTACTTC. The chain has TRBV19 and TRBJ2-7; D is undetermined. Germline V gene lookup returns CDR1 LNHDA and CDR2 SQIVND (reference sequence). The CDR3 covers 17 residues. Trimming took 1 base from V and 6 from J, leaving 22 bases between them.

V usage is TRBV5-4 and J usage is TRBJ1-2; maybe TRBD1 (6 bases). There are 15 residues in the CDR3. In germline, CDR1 is SGHNT, CDR2 YYREEE (reference sequence). Trimming shortened V by 0 bases and J by 2 bases, and 11 bases separated the two germline ends. CDR3 amino acids: CASSLDRVANYGYTF. For the CDR3, the DNA is TGTGCCAGCAGCTTGGACAGGGTAGCGAACTATGGCTACACCTTC.

The chain recombines TRBV6-1 with TRBJ1-5, with 8 bases lining up with TRBD1. The CDR3 contains 15 residues. The germline V gene encodes CDR1 MNHNS and CDR2 SASEGT. Unmatched junction bases numbered 6, after V lost 5 bases and J lost 3 bases. CDR3 sequence: CASSTDREINQPQHF. CDR3 coding DNA: TGTGCCAGCAGTACGGACAGGGAAATCAATCAGCCCCAGCATTTT.